Shown below are 10 T cell receptor beta chains from a single sample sequenced in a study of blood T cell repertoires in COVID-19. Clones were read by immunoSEQ multiplex PCR, and TCRdb kept only the in-frame ones, dropping some. The sample lists 190,000 or so clones, roughly three quarters occurring once. Sequencing used peripheral blood. These TCRs come from a woman of 80 years or more with COVID-19, enrolled during active disease.

The CDR3 here is CASSQDRGGDYNEQFF. CDR3 coding DNA: TGTGCCAGCAGCCAAGATCGCGGGGGGGACTACAATGAGCAGTTCTTC. The rearrangement uses TRBV3-1 (or the pseudogene TRBV3-2) and TRBJ2-1; 9 bases line up with TRBD2. The germline V gene has CDR1 LGHDT and CDR2 YNNKEL (reference sequence). V lost 0 bases and J lost 3; bases outside the gene matches: 3. This CDR3 is 16 amino acids long.

The V and J genes are TRBV11-2 and TRBJ1-6; TRBD1 agrees at 7 bases. The germline V gene encodes CDR1 SGHAT and CDR2 FQNNGV. Losses at the gene ends were 5 bases for V and 5 bases for J; bases not matched to a gene: 9. The CDR3 extends over 16 amino acids. The DNA for the CDR3 is TGTGCCAGCAGCCTCACCGCCGGGACAGATAATTCACCCCTCCACTTT. It specifies CASSLTAGTDNSPLHF.

The chain has TRBV6-5 and TRBJ1-4; the D gene is possibly TRBD1 (6 bases). The CDR3 covers 14 residues. The V end lost 6 bases, the J end lost 4 bases, and 12 bases lay between the germline ends. Per germline, CDR1 MNHEY and CDR2 SVGAGI. Here the CDR3 reads CASSRDTINEKLFF. CDR3 in DNA: TGTGCCAGCAGCCGGGACACGATTAATGAAAAACTGTTTTTT.

The chain joins TRBV5-4 to TRBJ1-3, with TRBD1 matching 8 bases. Germline-derived CDR1 and CDR2 are SGHNT and YYREEE (reference sequence). After removal of 4 bases from V and 3 bases from J, the junction contained 3 bases not matched to a gene. The CDR3 extends over 14 amino acids. The CDR3 loop reads CASSQQGDGNTIYF. The CDR3 DNA sequence: TGTGCCAGCAGCCAACAGGGGGATGGAAACACCATATATTTT. Based on the CDR3 plus reference TRBV5-4 and TRBJ1-3, the full variable domain is ETGVTQSPTHLIKTRGQQVTLRCSSQSGHNTVSWYQQALGQGPQFIFQYYREEENGRGNFPPRFSGLQFPNYSSELNVNALELDDSALYLCASSQQGDGNTIYFGEGSWLTVV.

J is TRBJ2-2 and V is TRBV19; 8 bases are a match to TRBD1. The CDR3 loop spans 15 amino acids. The V gene's germline CDR1 is LNHDA and CDR2 SQIVND (reference sequence). V lost 6 bases and J lost 5; bases outside the gene matches: 8. The CDR3 DNA sequence: TGTGCCAGTAGGCCCGGGACAGGATATACCGGGGAGCTGTTTTTT. It yields the protein CASRPGTGYTGELFF.

This chain uses TRBV7-2 with TRBJ2-5; weak D call: TRBD1 (6 bases). The CDR3 is 12 amino acids. CDR1 and CDR2 from the germline V gene are SGHTA and FQGNSA. The V gene lost 6 bases and the J gene lost 5 bases, with 10 bases spanning the gap. The CDR3 DNA reads TGTGCCAGCAGACCCCAGGGGGAGACCCAGTACTTC. Translated, it gives CASRPQGETQYF.

The chain is built from TRBV27 and TRBJ1-5, with 9 positions matching TRBD1. The CDR3 spans 14 residues. The germline V gene has CDR1 MNHEY and CDR2 SMNVEV (reference sequence). V dropped 6 bases and J dropped 6; count of bases not matched to a gene: 6. CDR3 loop: CASRVTGGTQPQHF. In DNA form, the CDR3 reads TGTGCCAGCAGGGTTACAGGGGGCACTCAGCCCCAGCATTTT.

Turning to this clone: Since no conserved phenylalanine or tryptophan closes the CDR3, a read error is the likely cause. The limits of the CDR3 on the DNA are not certain, so only TCRdb's listed CDR3 is given. The V gene is TRBV7-2, the J gene TRBJ2-7; the table assigns TRBD1, which was not confirmed against the DNA. The CDR3 totals 18 residues, both ends included. The germline gives CDR1 SGHTA, CDR2 FQGNSA. Here the CDR3 reads CASSSPRDRGASKAGRYS.

This rearrangement joins TRBV19 to TRBJ1-1; D is ambiguous. Trimming took off 1 base at V and 1 base at J, with 4 bases between the two ends. This CDR3 is built from 13 residues. Germline V CDR1 and CDR2: LNHDA, SQIVND (reference sequence). CDR3 protein: CASSIGANTEAFF. The CDR3 bases are TGTGCCAGTAGTATAGGAGCGAACACTGAAGCTTTCTTT.

This clone is a singleton in its sample. V is TRBV5-1 and J is TRBJ1-1; TRBD1 agrees at 9 bases. Trimming took 4 bases from V and 3 from J; bases not matched to a gene: 7. The CDR3 totals 15 residues. Germline-derived CDR1 and CDR2 are SGHRS and YFSETQ. CDR3 protein: CASSPSTGGYTEAFF. The CDR3 coding sequence is TGCGCCAGCAGCCCATCGACAGGGGGTTACACTGAAGCTTTCTTT. The whole variable domain, remainder taken from reference TRBV5-1 and TRBJ1-1, is KAGVTQTPRYLIKTRGQQVTLSCSPISGHRSVSWYQQTPGQGLQFLFEYFSETQRNKGNFPGRFSGRQFSNSRSEMNVSTLELGDSALYLCASSPSTGGYTEAFFGQGTRLTVV.